The 6 T cell receptor beta chains in this list originate from one sample, sequenced in a study of identical twins. Using its own MiXCR run on the 5' RACE reads, TCRdb lists one record per CDR3 protein. In the table there are 350,000 to 450,000 distinct CDR3 sequences, less than 20% of which are singletons. Input material: naive T cells sorted from blood. Receptors were obtained from a man aged 45-65 years in good health.

The CDR3 loop is CASSLVSGNSNEQFF. DNA for the CDR3: TGTGCCAGCAGCTTAGTTAGCGGGAACAGCAATGAGCAGTTCTTC. This rearrangement joins TRBV11-2 to TRBJ2-1, with 8 bases that match TRBD2. Germline-derived CDR1 and CDR2 are SGHAT and FQNNGV. V shed 1 base, J shed 6 bases, and the junction held 5 bases outside the gene matches. The length of the CDR3 is 15 residues.

The sample holds a few counts of this clonotype. The chain combines TRBV29-1 with TRBJ2-7; D tentatively reads TRBD1 or TRBD2 (5 bases each). Germline assignment: CDR1 SQVTM and CDR2 ANQGSEA. Trimming stripped 7 bases from V and 1 base from J, with 11 bases between. This CDR3 region has 12 residues. The CDR3 here is CSAGPSSYEQYF. The CDR3 DNA is TGCAGCGCGGGACCGTCGTCCTACGAGCAGTACTTC.

This clonotype has more than one count but fewer than ten. The rearrangement links TRBV23-1 to TRBJ2-7; 7 bases are shared with TRBD1. TRBV23-1 is treated as an ORF (open reading frame) with a function not yet certain. Trimming took 11 bases from V and 4 from J; bases not matched to a gene: 14. There are 14 residues in the CDR3. DNA of the CDR3: TGCGCCCCCCGCCCAGGGGGAGCCTTATACGAGCAGTACTTC. Protein product: CAPRPGGALYEQYF.

This chain connects TRBV7-9 to TRBJ2-1; either TRBD1 or TRBD2 may supply D (5 bases each). The CDR3 runs to 16 residues. Germline V gene sequence: CDR1 SEHNR, CDR2 FQNEAQ (reference sequence). V lost 1 base, J lost 4 bases, and 14 bases lay in between. Here the CDR3 reads CASSLVAGEGYNEQFF. Here the CDR3 DNA reads TGTGCCAGCAGCTTAGTCGCTGGCGAGGGGTACAATGAGCAGTTCTTC. The complete variable domain, with remaining parts taken from reference TRBV7-9 and TRBJ2-1, reads DTGVSQNPRHKITKRGQNVTFRCDPISEHNRLYWYRQTLGQGPEFLTYFQNEAQLEKSRLLSDRFSAERPKGSFSTLEIQRTEQGDSAMYLCASSLVAGEGYNEQFFGPGTRLTVL.

The chain combines TRBV12-3 or TRBV12-4 with TRBJ1-1; TRBD1 might be the D (5 bases). This CDR3 spans 17 amino acids. V lost 1 base and J lost 0, with 15 bases in between. CDR3: CASSLVTVSSMNTEAFF. The CDR3 nucleotides read TGTGCCAGCAGTTTAGTGACAGTGAGTTCCATGAACACTGAAGCTTTCTTT.

The CDR3 spells CASSLVRGESNYGYTF. Here the CDR3 DNA reads TGCGCCAGCAGCCTCGTGAGGGGGGAATCGAACTATGGCTACACCTTC. The chain couples TRBV5-1 to TRBJ1-2; possibly TRBD1 for D (6 bases). Trimming left V 4 bases short and J 2 bases short, with 18 bases between. Looked up from germline, CDR1 is SGHRS and CDR2 is YFSETQ. The CDR3 has 16 residues. The whole variable domain, filled in from reference TRBV5-1 and TRBJ1-2, reads KAGVTQTPRYLIKTRGQQVTLSCSPISGHRSVSWYQQTPGQGLQFLFEYFSETQRNKGNFPGRFSGRQFSNSRSEMNVSTLELGDSALYLCASSLVRGESNYGYTFGSGTRLTVV.